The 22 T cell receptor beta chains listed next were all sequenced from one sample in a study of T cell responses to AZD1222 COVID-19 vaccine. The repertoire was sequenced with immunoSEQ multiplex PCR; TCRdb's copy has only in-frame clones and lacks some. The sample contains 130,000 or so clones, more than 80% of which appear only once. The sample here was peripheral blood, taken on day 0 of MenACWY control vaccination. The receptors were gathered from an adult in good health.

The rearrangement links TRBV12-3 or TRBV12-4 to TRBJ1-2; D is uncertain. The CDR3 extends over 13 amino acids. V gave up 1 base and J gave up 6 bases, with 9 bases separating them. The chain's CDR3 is CASSLGLYNGYTF. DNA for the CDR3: TGTGCCAGCAGTTTAGGACTGTACAATGGCTACACCTTC.

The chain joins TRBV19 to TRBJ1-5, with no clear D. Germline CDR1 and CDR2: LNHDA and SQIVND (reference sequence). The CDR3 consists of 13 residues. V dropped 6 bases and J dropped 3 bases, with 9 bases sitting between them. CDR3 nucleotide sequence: TGTGCCAGTAGGGAGGTAACCAATCAGCCCCAGCATTTT. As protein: CASREVTNQPQHF.

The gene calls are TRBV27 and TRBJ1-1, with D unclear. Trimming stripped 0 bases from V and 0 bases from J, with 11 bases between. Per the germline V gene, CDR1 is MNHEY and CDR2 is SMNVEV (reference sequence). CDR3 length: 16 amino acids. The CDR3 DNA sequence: TGTGCCAGCAGTTTATCGACCCGGCTGATGAACACTGAAGCTTTCTTT. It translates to CASSLSTRLMNTEAFF.

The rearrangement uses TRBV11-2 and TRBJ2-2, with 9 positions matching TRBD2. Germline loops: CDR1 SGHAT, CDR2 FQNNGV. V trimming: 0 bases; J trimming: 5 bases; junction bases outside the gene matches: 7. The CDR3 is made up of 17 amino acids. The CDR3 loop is CASSLDAGGPFTGELFF. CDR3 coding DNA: TGTGCCAGCAGCTTAGATGCGGGAGGGCCGTTTACCGGGGAGCTGTTTTTT.

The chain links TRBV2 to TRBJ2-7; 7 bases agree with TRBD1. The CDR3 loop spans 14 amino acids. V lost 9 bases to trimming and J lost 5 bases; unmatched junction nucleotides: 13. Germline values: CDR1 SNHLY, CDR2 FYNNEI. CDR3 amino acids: CARQDREDENEQYF. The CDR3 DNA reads TGTGCCAGACAAGACAGGGAAGATGAAAACGAGCAGTACTTC.

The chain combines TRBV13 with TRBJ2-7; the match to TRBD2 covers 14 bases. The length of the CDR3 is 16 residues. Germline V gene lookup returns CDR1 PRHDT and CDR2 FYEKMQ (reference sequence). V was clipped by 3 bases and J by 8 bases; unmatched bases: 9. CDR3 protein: CASSLVTGTSGSKQYF. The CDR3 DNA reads TGTGCCAGCAGCTTGGTTACCGGGACTAGCGGGAGTAAGCAGTACTTC.

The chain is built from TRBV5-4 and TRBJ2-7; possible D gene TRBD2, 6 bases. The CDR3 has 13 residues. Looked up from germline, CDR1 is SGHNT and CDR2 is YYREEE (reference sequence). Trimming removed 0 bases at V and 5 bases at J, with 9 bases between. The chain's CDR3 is CASSLAGGDEQYF. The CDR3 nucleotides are TGTGCCAGCAGCTTGGCCGGAGGGGACGAGCAGTACTTC.

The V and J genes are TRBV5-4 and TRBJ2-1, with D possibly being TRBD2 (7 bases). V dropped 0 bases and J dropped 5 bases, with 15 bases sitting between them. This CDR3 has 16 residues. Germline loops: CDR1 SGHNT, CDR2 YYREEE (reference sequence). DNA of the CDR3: TGTGCCAGCAGCTTGGTCGGTAGGGAGGGGGACAATGAGCAGTTCTTC. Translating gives CASSLVGREGDNEQFF.

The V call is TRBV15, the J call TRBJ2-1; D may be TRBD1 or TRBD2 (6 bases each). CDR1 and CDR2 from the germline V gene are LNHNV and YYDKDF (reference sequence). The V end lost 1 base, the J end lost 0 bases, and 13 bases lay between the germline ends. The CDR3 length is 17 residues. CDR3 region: CATSRGLTGASYNEQFF. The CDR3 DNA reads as TGTGCCACCAGCAGAGGATTGACGGGGGCCTCCTACAATGAGCAGTTCTTC.

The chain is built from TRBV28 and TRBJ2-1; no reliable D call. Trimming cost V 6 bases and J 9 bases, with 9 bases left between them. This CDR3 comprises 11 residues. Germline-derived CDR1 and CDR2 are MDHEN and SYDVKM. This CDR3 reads CASRLTAEQFF. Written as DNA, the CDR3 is TGTGCCAGCAGGCTAACGGCTGAGCAGTTCTTC.

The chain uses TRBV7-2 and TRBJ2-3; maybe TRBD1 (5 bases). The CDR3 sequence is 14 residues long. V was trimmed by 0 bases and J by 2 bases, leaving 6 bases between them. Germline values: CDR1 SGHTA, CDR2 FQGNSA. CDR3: CASSLAGHTDTQYF. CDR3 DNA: TGTGCCAGCAGCTTAGCGGGGCACACAGATACGCAGTATTTT.

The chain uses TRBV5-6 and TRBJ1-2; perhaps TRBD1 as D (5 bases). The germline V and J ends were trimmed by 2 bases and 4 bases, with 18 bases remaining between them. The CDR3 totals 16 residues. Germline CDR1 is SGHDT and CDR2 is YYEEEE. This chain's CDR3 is CASSFRVDPPVYGYTF. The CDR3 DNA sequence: TGTGCCAGCAGCTTCAGGGTAGATCCTCCCGTCTATGGCTACACCTTC.

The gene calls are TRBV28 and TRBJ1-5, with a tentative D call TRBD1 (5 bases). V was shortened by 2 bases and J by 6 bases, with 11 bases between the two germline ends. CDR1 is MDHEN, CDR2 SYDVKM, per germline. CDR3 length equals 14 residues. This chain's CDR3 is CASSLPITGQPQHF. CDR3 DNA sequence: TGTGCCAGCAGTTTACCAATTACAGGTCAGCCCCAGCATTTT.

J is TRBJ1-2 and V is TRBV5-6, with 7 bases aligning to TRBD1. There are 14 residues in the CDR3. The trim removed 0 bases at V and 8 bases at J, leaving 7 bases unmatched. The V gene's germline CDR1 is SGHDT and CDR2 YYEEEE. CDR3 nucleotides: TGTGCCAGCAGCTTGGAAGAGACAGGGTTCGGCTACACCTTC. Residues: CASSLEETGFGYTF.

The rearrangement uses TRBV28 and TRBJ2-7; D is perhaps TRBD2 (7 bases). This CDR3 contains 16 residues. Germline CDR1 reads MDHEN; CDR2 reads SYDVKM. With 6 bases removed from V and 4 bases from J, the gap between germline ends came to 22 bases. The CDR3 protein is CASRPRGGSRNYEQYF. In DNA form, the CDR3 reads TGTGCCAGCAGACCACGCGGGGGCAGCCGAAATTACGAGCAGTACTTC.

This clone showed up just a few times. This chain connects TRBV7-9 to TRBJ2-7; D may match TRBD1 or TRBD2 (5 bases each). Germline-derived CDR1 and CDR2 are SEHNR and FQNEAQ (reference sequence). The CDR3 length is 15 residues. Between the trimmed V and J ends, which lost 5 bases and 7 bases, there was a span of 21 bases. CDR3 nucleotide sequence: TGTGCCAGCAGCCTGGGGGACGGTAGGATTGGGGAGCAGTACTTC. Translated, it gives CASSLGDGRIGEQYF.

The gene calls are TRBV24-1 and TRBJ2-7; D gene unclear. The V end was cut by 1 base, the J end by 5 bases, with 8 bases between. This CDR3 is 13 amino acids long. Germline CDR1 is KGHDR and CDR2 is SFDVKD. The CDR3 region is CATSDFRRHEQYF. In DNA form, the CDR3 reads TGTGCCACCAGTGATTTTAGACGACACGAGCAGTACTTC.

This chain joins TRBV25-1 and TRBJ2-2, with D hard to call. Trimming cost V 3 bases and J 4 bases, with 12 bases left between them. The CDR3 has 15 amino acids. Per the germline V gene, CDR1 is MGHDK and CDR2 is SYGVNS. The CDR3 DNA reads TGTGCCAGCAGTGACCCTAGGTTGGCCACCGGGGAGCTGTTTTTT. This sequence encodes CASSDPRLATGELFF.

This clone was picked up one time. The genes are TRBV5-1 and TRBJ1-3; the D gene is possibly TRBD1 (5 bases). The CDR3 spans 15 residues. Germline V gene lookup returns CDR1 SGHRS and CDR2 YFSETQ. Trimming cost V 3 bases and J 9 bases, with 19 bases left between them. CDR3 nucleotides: TGCGCCAGCAGCTGGGGGGACCTCGTCGGGTCCACCATATATTTT. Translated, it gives CASSWGDLVGSTIYF.

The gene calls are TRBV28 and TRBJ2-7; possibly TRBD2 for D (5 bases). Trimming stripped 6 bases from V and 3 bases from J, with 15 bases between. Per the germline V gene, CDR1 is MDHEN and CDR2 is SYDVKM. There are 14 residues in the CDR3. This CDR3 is CASRLQLAGYEQYF. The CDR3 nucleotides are TGTGCCAGCAGGTTACAATTGGCGGGCTACGAGCAGTACTTC.

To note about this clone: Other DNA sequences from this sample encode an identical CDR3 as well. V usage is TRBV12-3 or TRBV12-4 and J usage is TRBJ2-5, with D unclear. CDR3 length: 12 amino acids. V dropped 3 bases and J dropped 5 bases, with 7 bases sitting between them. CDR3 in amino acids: CASSLRRETQYF. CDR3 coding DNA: TGTGCCAGCAGTTTGAGGCGGGAGACCCAGTACTTC.

In DNA form, the CDR3 reads TGTGCCAGCAGCCGGCCCGACAGTGGGAATTCACCCCTCCACTTT. Its translation: CASSRPDSGNSPLHF. The chain combines TRBV7-8 with TRBJ1-6; D possibly corresponds to TRBD1 (5 bases). Germline-derived CDR1 and CDR2 are SGHVS and FQNEAQ. Trimming took 5 bases from V and 7 from J, leaving 15 bases between them. The CDR3 has 15 residues.